This is a list of T cell receptor beta chains from one sample in a study of T cells after yellow fever vaccination. TCRdb re-derived calls from the 5' RACE reads in MiXCR, one entry per CDR3 protein. Of 500,000 to 650,000 distinct CDR3 sequences in the sample, 13% are singletons; the top ten hold 11% to 15%. This material consisted of PBMCs, taken on the day of the yellow fever booster vaccination. These receptors originate from a man aged 30 to 45 who received the YFV17D yellow fever vaccine. The CDR3 runs from the conserved cysteine through the conserved F or W. The D gene is left open where the match is weak. Clone size, where shown, is once, few, many, or a class for clones that have expanded.

D gene,clone size,J gene,V gene,CDR3 DNA,CDR3 protein
NA,few,TRBJ2-1,TRBV12-3/TRBV12-4,TGTGCCAGCAGTTTAAGCGGGTCGCCCATCAATGAGCAGTTCTTC,CASSLSGSPINEQFF
TRBD1,few,TRBJ1-5,TRBV7-2,TGTGCCAGCAGCTTAACAGGGGCGGTACAGCCCCAGCATTTT,CASSLTGAVQPQHF
TRBD2,NA,TRBJ2-3,TRBV6-1,TGTGCCAGCAGCCGAAGGGGAGCGGGAATTTCAGATACGCAGTATTTT,CASSRRGAGISDTQYF
NA,few,TRBJ1-1,TRBV6-2/TRBV6-3,TGTGCCAGCAGCTGGAGGCCAGGGGAAATGAACACTGAAGCTTTCTTT,CASSWRPGEMNTEAFF
NA,few,TRBJ2-3,TRBV28,TGTGCCAGCAGTTTCTCGAGCCCAGATACGCAGTATTTT,CASSFSSPDTQYF
TRBD2,NA,TRBJ2-1,TRBV10-1,TGCGCCAGCAGTGAAAGCGGGAGGTCTGATGAGCAGTTCTTC,CASSESGRSDEQFF
TRBD2,NA,TRBJ2-5,TRBV20-1,TGCAGTCACGAGCGGGAGACCCCGGAGACCCAGTACTTC,CSHERETPETQYF
TRBD1,NA,TRBJ2-7,TRBV6-2/TRBV6-3,TGTGCCAGCAGTTACCCGGGACAGTTAATAAGAGGCGAGCAGTACTTC,CASSYPGQLIRGEQYF
NA,few,TRBJ2-1,TRBV7-2,TGTGCCAGCAGCTACAACCCGTTCACCAATGAGCAGTTCTTC,CASSYNPFTNEQFF
NA,NA,TRBJ2-2,TRBV20-1,TGCAGTGCTAGACACAGGGCGGGGAGCACCGGGGAGCTGTTTTTT,CSARHRAGSTGELFF
NA,NA,TRBJ2-1,TRBV20-1,TGCAGTGCTAGAGGACAGGCTCCCCATGAGCAGTTCTTC,CSARGQAPHEQFF
TRBD2,few,TRBJ2-7,TRBV7-2,TGTGCCAGCAGCTTACGTACTAGCGGTACGAAGCAGTACTTC,CASSLRTSGTKQYF
NA,NA,TRBJ2-1,TRBV29-1,TGCAGCGTTGGGATGTACAATGAGCAGTTCTTC,CSVGMYNEQFF
TRBD2,many,TRBJ2-1,TRBV19,TGTGCCAGTAGTATCTTGAGCGGGAGGCACTCCTACAATGAGCAGTTCTTC,CASSILSGRHSYNEQFF
TRBD2,NA,TRBJ2-7,TRBV27,TGTGCCAGCAGTTTCGGGACTAGTTACCGGAGTGCCGAGCAGTACTTC,CASSFGTSYRSAEQYF
TRBD2,NA,TRBJ2-7,TRBV6-2/TRBV6-3,TGTGCCAGCAGCGCCATCAGCGGGAGGATCTACGAGCAGTACTTC,CASSAISGRIYEQYF
TRBD1,NA,TRBJ2-5,TRBV5-1,TGCGCCAGCAGCATAAACGACAGGGGAGAGACCCAGTACTTC,CASSINDRGETQYF
NA,NA,TRBJ2-3,TRBV12-3/TRBV12-4,TGTGCCAGCAGTTTAATGGGCGTGTCAGATACGCAGTATTTT,CASSLMGVSDTQYF
NA,many,TRBJ2-5,TRBV20-1,TGCAGTGCTTATCAGGGGAAGGAGACCCAGTACTTC,CSAYQGKETQYF
TRBD2,NA,TRBJ2-3,TRBV11-1,TGTGCCAGCAGCTTAGGTTCCGGGCTAGCGGGACGCACAGATACGCAGTATTTT,CASSLGSGLAGRTDTQYF
NA,NA,TRBJ2-1,TRBV7-9,TGTGCCAGCAGCTTCCCACTAGCAGCCAATGAGCAGTTCTTC,CASSFPLAANEQFF
NA,NA,TRBJ1-2,TRBV7-9,TGTGCCAGCAGCTTAGCTACAGGAGGTTCTAACTATGGCTACACCTTC,CASSLATGGSNYGYTF
TRBD1,NA,TRBJ1-6,TRBV7-2,TGTGCCAGCAGCCAAGTGGGACAGGCGATCGTTAATTCACCCCTCCACTTT,CASSQVGQAIVNSPLHF
TRBD2,NA,TRBJ2-3,TRBV6-2/TRBV6-3,TGTGCCAGCAGGACTAGCGGAGAAACAGATACGCAGTATTTT,CASRTSGETDTQYF
NA,many,TRBJ2-5,TRBV5-1,TGCGCCAGCAGTATTGGGGACGAAGAGACCCAGTACTTC,CASSIGDEETQYF
TRBD1,NA,TRBJ2-1,TRBV15,TGTGCCACCAGCAGAACCCCCGGGACAGGAGGTTACAATGAGCAGTTCTTC,CATSRTPGTGGYNEQFF
NA,NA,TRBJ2-5,TRBV5-1,TGCGCCAGCAGCTCGAGCCGGGCTTTGGAGACCCAGTACTTC,CASSSSRALETQYF
NA,many,TRBJ1-6,TRBV3-1,TGTGCCAGCAGCCAGGGGACATCTTTAAATTCACCCCTCCACTTT,CASSQGTSLNSPLHF
NA,few,TRBJ1-5,TRBV6-6,TGTGCCAGCAGACAGGAAAGCAATCAGCCCCAGCATTTT,CASRQESNQPQHF
NA,NA,TRBJ1-1,TRBV4-3,TGCGCCAGCAGCCAAGACTGGCACGACTCTTACACTGAAGCTTTCTTT,CASSQDWHDSYTEAFF
NA,few,TRBJ2-2,TRBV28,TGTGCCACCCGCTACGGGGAGCTGTTTTTT,CATRYGELFF
TRBD1,many,TRBJ2-1,TRBV5-1,TGCGCCAGCAGCTTGGCCGGGACAGTGCCAACCCCTGAGCAGTTCTTC,CASSLAGTVPTPEQFF
NA,many,TRBJ2-1,TRBV11-2,TGTGCCAGCAGCTTAATCTTCCCGCGGCCAGGGGGGTACAATGAGCAGTTCTTC,CASSLIFPRPGGYNEQFF
NA,NA,TRBJ2-1,TRBV5-1,TGCGCCAGCAGCTTAGGCCAGAGGACCGGAGATGAGCAGTTCTTC,CASSLGQRTGDEQFF
TRBD1,NA,TRBJ1-2,TRBV27,TGTGCCAGCAGTTTCTACGGACAGGATAACTATGGCTACACCTTC,CASSFYGQDNYGYTF
NA,NA,TRBJ2-5,TRBV20-1,TGCAATGCTCCCGTGACCCAAGAGACCCAGTACTTC,CNAPVTQETQYF
NA,NA,TRBJ2-2,TRBV7-2,TGTGCCAGCAACTTTGATAGCCCCGGGGAGCTGTTTTTT,CASNFDSPGELFF